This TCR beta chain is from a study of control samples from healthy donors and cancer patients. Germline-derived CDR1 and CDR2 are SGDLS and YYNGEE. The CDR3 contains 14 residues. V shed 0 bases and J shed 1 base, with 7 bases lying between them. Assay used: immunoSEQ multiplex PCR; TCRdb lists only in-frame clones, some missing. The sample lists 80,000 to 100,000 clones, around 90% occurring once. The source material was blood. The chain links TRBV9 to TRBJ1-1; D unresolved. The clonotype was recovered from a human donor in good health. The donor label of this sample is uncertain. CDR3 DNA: TGTGCCAGCAGCGTAGGTGGCACGAACACTGAAGCTTTCTTT. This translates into CASSVGGTNTEAFF.